This T cell receptor (beta chain) was captured in a study of T cell responses to AZD1222 COVID-19 vaccine. Notes on the study in general: In the spike-specific TCR repertoire, nearly half reportedly target unmutated variant regions. In a largely white British group with more females than males, clonal diversity was possibly underestimated. Spike-specific TCR breadth and depth both grew after two AZD1222 doses.

Pooled in the analysis were second doses at about 4 or about 12 weeks. About this clone itself: The antigen is not known.

TCRdb keeps only in-frame clones here, not all; method: immunoSEQ multiplex PCR. The sample shows 150,000 or so clones, about 91% of them seen only once. The CDR3 covers 17 residues. The germline gives CDR1 SGHDT, CDR2 YYEEEE. V dropped 4 bases and J dropped 4 bases, with 21 bases sitting between them. The sequenced sample was peripheral blood, obtained 28 days after the second AZD1222 dose. The V gene is TRBV5-6, the J gene TRBJ1-5, with D maybe TRBD1 (6 bases). The receptor comes from an adult who received the AZD1222 COVID-19 vaccine. The CDR3 sequence is CASSRGGGWDLNQPQHF. For the CDR3, the DNA is TGTGCCAGCAGCCGCGGGGGGGGCTGGGACCTAAATCAGCCCCAGCATTTT.